One and the same sample provided the 8 T cell receptor beta chains below, sequenced in a study of shared clonotypes between healthy human individuals (TCRdb year 2020). Libraries were prepared through the immunoSEQ multiplex PCR assay. Held by TCRdb, this immuneACCESS table contains in-frame sequences only and omits some clones. Under half of the omission traces to an unresolved V gene where checked; the cause of the rest is unknown. The sample table holds 2 million to 2.5 million clones, of which approximately 94% were seen once. The ten most abundant clones make up around 1.1% of the sample. For the CD8 naive samples, CD45RO-negative cells were positively selected for CCR7, yielding a CD45RA+CCR7+ population from which TemRA cells were excluded. Sequenced sample: naive CD8+ T cells sorted from blood. This specimen's cell subset or site label, interpreted: CD45RA+CCR7+. These receptor sequences come from a man aged 18 to 29 in good health.

This clone is a singleton in its sample. J is TRBJ2-7 and V is TRBV7-6, with D tentatively TRBD1 (6 bases). V lost 1 base and J 1 base, leaving 8 bases between the germline ends. Germline V gene data show CDR1 as SGHVS and CDR2 as FNYEAQ. The CDR3 has 14 residues. The CDR3 nucleotides are TGTGCCAGCAGCTTAGGGACAGTTTCCTACGAGCAGTACTTC. As protein: CASSLGTVSYEQYF. The entire variable domain, with the rest obtained from reference TRBV7-6 and TRBJ2-7, is as follows: GAGVSQSPRYKVTKRGQDVALRCDPISGHVSLYWYRQALGQGPEFLTYFNYEAQQDKSGLPNDRFSAERPEGSISTLTIQRTEQRDSAMYRCASSLGTVSYEQYFGPGTRLTVT.

The V and J genes are TRBV7-9 and TRBJ1-2; 7 positions agree with TRBD1. The CDR3 totals 15 residues. J gave up 6 bases and V 1 base, and 8 bases lay outside the gene matches. Per germline, CDR1 SEHNR and CDR2 FQNEAQ (reference sequence). The CDR3 coding sequence is TGTGCCAGCAGCTTAGTTGATGGGACAGACAATGGCTACACCTTC. Amino acid sequence: CASSLVDGTDNGYTF.

The V call is TRBV6-1, the J call TRBJ2-3, with 7 bases aligning to TRBD1. This CDR3 region has 16 residues. The germline gives CDR1 MNHNS, CDR2 SASEGT. Germline trimming cut 3 bases from V and 3 bases from J; bases unmatched to any gene: 9. The CDR3 coding sequence is TGTGCCAGCAGTGATGAAATTGTGGGACAGACAGATACGCAGTATTTT. Translation gives CASSDEIVGQTDTQYF.

The gene calls are TRBV6-5 and TRBJ2-1; TRBD2 aligns across 7 bases. This CDR3 contains 16 residues. J was trimmed by 4 bases and V by 1 base; bases with no gene match: 7. Germline CDR1 MNHEY, CDR2 SVGAGI. This CDR3 reads CASSYLGGGDYNEQFF. In nucleotides, the CDR3 is TGTGCCAGCAGTTACTTAGGCGGGGGAGATTACAATGAGCAGTTCTTC.

The genes are TRBV7-2 and TRBJ2-6; TRBD2 aligns across 15 bases. V shed 4 bases, J shed 0 bases, and the junction held 4 bases outside the gene matches. There are 19 residues in the CDR3. CDR1 is SGHTA and CDR2 is FQGNSA in the germline V gene. The CDR3 DNA follows: TGTGCCAGCAGCTCGGGACTAGCGGGAGGAAACTCTGGGGCCAACGTCCTGACTTTC. This gives the protein CASSSGLAGGNSGANVLTF. The variable domain in full, with the rest retrieved from reference TRBV7-2 and TRBJ2-6, is GAGVSQSPSNKVTEKGKDVELRCDPISGHTALYWYRQSLGQGLEFLIYFQGNSAPDKSGLPSDRFSAERTGGSVSTLTIQRTQQEDSAVYLCASSSGLAGGNSGANVLTFGAGSRLTVL.

CDR3 nucleotide sequence: TGTGCCAGCAGTGGGACAGGGGAGAGTTACGAGCAGTACTTC. This encodes CASSGTGESYEQYF. The chain carries TRBV25-1 and TRBJ2-7, with 9 positions matching TRBD1. The length of the CDR3 is 14 residues. Per the germline V gene, CDR1 is MGHDK and CDR2 is SYGVNS. With V trimmed by 4 bases and J by 4 bases, 5 bases remained unmatched.

The V and J genes are TRBV27 and TRBJ2-7; D unresolved. Trimming shortened V by 3 bases and J by 5 bases, and 17 bases separated the two germline ends. CDR3 length: 15 amino acids. The germline V gene encodes CDR1 MNHEY and CDR2 SMNVEV (reference sequence). CDR3 amino acids: CASSFVGTGRNEQYF. The CDR3 coding sequence is TGTGCCAGCAGTTTCGTAGGTACGGGCCGCAACGAGCAGTACTTC.

The rearrangement links TRBV2 to TRBJ1-3; a possible D gene is TRBD1 (5 bases). The CDR3 is 13 residues long. Germline CDR1 reads SNHLY; CDR2 reads FYNNEI. V was cut by 8 bases and J by 0 bases, with 8 bases left in between. DNA of the CDR3: TGTGCCAGCGACAGCCACTCTGGAAACACCATATATTTT. Amino acids: CASDSHSGNTIYF.